This TCR beta chain was documented in a study of blood T cell repertoires in COVID-19. This clone was recorded only once. The CDR3 has 15 amino acids. Germline loops: CDR1 LNHNV, CDR2 YYDKDF (reference sequence). V trimming: 0 bases; J trimming: 5 bases; junction bases outside the gene matches: 6. Sequencing used immunoSEQ multiplex PCR; TCRdb keeps in-frame clones, though not all of them. The sample has a few hundred thousand clones, about 90% seen once; the top ten hold roughly 3%. This sequence joins TRBV15 and TRBJ2-5, with 7 positions matching TRBD2. Input material: peripheral blood. The TCR comes from a man between 18 and 35 years old with active or convalescent COVID-19. The CDR3: CATSREGGREETQYF. The DNA for the CDR3 is TGTGCCACCAGCAGAGAGGGAGGGCGGGAGGAGACCCAGTACTTC.